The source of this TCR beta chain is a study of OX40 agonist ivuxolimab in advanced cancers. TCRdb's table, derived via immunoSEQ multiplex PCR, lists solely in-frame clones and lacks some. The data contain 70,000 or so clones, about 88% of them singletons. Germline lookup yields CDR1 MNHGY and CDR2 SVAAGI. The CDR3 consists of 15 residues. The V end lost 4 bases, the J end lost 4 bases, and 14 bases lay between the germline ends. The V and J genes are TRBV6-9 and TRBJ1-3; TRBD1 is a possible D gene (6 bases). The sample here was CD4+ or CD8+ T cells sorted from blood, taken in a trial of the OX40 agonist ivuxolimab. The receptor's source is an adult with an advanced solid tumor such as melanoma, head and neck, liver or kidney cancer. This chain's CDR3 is CASSSRQVQGNTIYF. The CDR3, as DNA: TGTGCCAGCAGTTCTCGACAGGTCCAAGGAAACACCATATATTTT.